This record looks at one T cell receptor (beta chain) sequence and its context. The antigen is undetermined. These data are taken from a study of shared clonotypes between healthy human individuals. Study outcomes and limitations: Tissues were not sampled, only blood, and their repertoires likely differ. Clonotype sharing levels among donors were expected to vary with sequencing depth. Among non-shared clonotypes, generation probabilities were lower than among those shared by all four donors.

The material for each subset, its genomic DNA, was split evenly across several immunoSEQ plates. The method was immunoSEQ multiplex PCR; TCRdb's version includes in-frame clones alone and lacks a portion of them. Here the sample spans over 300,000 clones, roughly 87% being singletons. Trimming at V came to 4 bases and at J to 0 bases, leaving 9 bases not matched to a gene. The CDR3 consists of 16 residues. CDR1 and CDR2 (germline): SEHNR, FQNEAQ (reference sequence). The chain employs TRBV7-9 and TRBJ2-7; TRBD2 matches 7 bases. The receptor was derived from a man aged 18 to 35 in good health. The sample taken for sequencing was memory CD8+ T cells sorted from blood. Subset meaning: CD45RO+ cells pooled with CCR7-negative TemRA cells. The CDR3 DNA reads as TGTGCCAGCAGCTCAGAGCCTAGCGGCCTCTCCTACGAGCAGTACTTC. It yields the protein CASSSEPSGLSYEQYF.